There are a few counts of the clone carrying this T cell receptor beta chain. Trimming removed 7 bases from V and 5 bases from J; junction bases left unmatched: 4. This CDR3 spans 14 amino acids. The data belong to a study of blood T cells in healthy people across ages. The authors ran a second PCR of roughly 6 to 12 cycles using a sample-barcoded 5' primer and a J-beta primer mix. TCRdb ran MiXCR on the 5' RACE reads and lists one entry per CDR3 protein. Here the sample spans hundreds of thousands of distinct CDR3 sequences, roughly 43% being singletons. The chain uses TRBV12-3 or TRBV12-4 and TRBJ2-5; 13 bases match TRBD2. The sequenced material came from blood. The receptor's source is a man aged 80 or over in good health. The CDR3 DNA reads as TGTGCCAGCAAACTAGCGGGGGGGCCCGAGACCCAGTACTTC. Its protein product is CASKLAGGPETQYF.